The TCR beta chain under discussion was sequenced for a study of CD8+CD57+ T cells in acquired aplastic anemia. Study summary: DNA recovered from sorted CD4+ and CD8+ cells had a mean of approximately 3 ug.

Many counts were recorded for this clonotype. The antigen is undetermined. According to the study, genomic DNA was the template for TCR beta VDJ and CDR3 profiling. TCRdb redid the calling of the reads with MiXCR, one entry per CDR3 protein. Of some 240,000 distinct CDR3 sequences in the sample, roughly 35% were seen once. Findings of the study overall: Patients and controls had in common 25 to 30 CD8+ CDR3 sequences. Controls and patients did not differ significantly in CD8+ Simpson's diversity.

V lost 3 bases, J lost 9 bases, and 9 bases lay in between. Germline CDR1 and CDR2: MNHNS and SASEGT. The CDR3 has 13 residues. The chain has TRBV6-1 and TRBJ1-6, with D perhaps matching TRBD1 (6 bases). Material: sorted CD4+, CD8+, or CD8+CD57+ T cells (not recorded which) from PBMCs. The TCR originated in a human donor in good health, serving as a control. The CDR3, as DNA: TGTGCCAGCAGTGACGACAGGTTTTCACCCCTCCACTTT. This sequence encodes CASSDDRFSPLHF.